One sample yielded the 10 T cell receptor beta chains listed below, sequenced in a study of blood T cell repertoires in COVID-19. This table comes from immunoSEQ multiplex PCR, and its TCRdb copy is limited to in-frame clones, with some not included. The sample records 300,000 or so clones, 85% to 90% being singletons. Sequences were obtained from peripheral blood. The source is a middle-aged woman with acute or convalescent COVID-19.

This clone was detected once. The gene calls are TRBV7-2 and TRBJ1-5; TRBD1 might be the D (6 bases). Trimming removed 2 bases from V and 0 bases from J, with 14 bases in between. Germline V gene lookup returns CDR1 SGHTA and CDR2 FQGNSA. This CDR3 has 17 residues. The DNA of the CDR3 is TGTGCCAGCAGCTTATATCCAGGGGCATATAGCAATCAGCCCCAGCATTTT. This codes for CASSLYPGAYSNQPQHF.

This clone has more than one count but fewer than ten. The chain has TRBV10-1 and TRBJ2-5, with D uncertain. V was shortened by 0 bases and J by 6 bases, with 17 bases between the two germline ends. The germline CDR1 and CDR2 sequences are WNHNN and SYGVQD (reference sequence). The CDR3 consists of 16 residues. The CDR3 here is CASSESNPLRPQTQYF. The CDR3 DNA reads as TGCGCCAGCAGTGAGTCTAACCCCCTGCGGCCTCAGACCCAGTACTTC.

The chain couples TRBV3-1 (or the pseudogene TRBV3-2) to TRBJ1-1; tentative D call: TRBD1 (6 bases). This CDR3 has 15 residues. Germline CDR1 is LGHDT and CDR2 is YNNKEL (reference sequence). The germline V and J ends were trimmed by 8 bases and 3 bases, with 19 bases remaining between them. DNA for the CDR3: TGTGCCAGCGGGGGAACAGGGAGTCTGGACACTGAAGCTTTCTTT. Protein product: CASGGTGSLDTEAFF.

This clone appeared a few times. V gene TRBV9 combines with J gene TRBJ2-4; the D is unclear. Germline loops: CDR1 SGDLS, CDR2 YYNGEE. The length of the CDR3 is 14 residues. V was shortened by 5 bases and J by 6 bases, with 15 bases between the two germline ends. Here the CDR3 reads CASSEQLSANIQYF. CDR3 coding DNA: TGTGCCAGCAGTGAACAGCTGTCGGCAAACATTCAGTACTTC.

The chain is built from TRBV6-1 and TRBJ1-5; 10 bases agree with TRBD1. Per the germline V gene, CDR1 is MNHNS and CDR2 is SASEGT. This CDR3 contains 18 residues. After removal of 4 bases from V and 0 bases from J, the junction contained 9 bases not matched to a gene. In nucleotides, the CDR3 is TGTGCCAGCAGTGCCGGGACAGGGGCCCTTATTAGCAATCAGCCCCAGCATTTT. It encodes CASSAGTGALISNQPQHF.

The genes are TRBV7-9 and TRBJ1-5, with 8 nucleotides matching TRBD1. This CDR3 is built from 15 residues. J gave up 6 bases and V 5 bases, and 9 bases lay outside the gene matches. CDR1 is SEHNR and CDR2 is FQNEAQ in the germline V gene (reference sequence). The DNA of the CDR3 is TGTGCCAGCAGCCCTGCACAGGGGGATTTTCAGCCCCAGCATTTT. Residues: CASSPAQGDFQPQHF.

V is TRBV9 and J is TRBJ1-2; D gene uncertain. From germline, CDR1 is SGDLS and CDR2 YYNGEE. The V gene lost 4 bases and the J gene lost 8 bases, with 9 bases spanning the gap. The length of the CDR3 is 11 residues. CDR3 DNA sequence: TGTGCCAGCAGCCCTGGGGAGGGCTACACCTTC. Residues: CASSPGEGYTF. Complete variable domain (other parts from reference TRBV9 and TRBJ1-2): DSGVTQTPKHLITATGQRVTLRCSPRSGDLSVYWYQQSLDQGLQFLIQYYNGEERAKGNILERFSAQQFPDLHSELNLSSLELGDSALYFCASSPGEGYTFGSGTRLTVV.

The V and J genes are TRBV24-1 and TRBJ1-1, with D maybe TRBD1 (6 bases). V gave up 4 bases and J gave up 5 bases, with 10 bases separating them. Germline CDR1 is KGHDR and CDR2 is SFDVKD. The CDR3 consists of 13 residues. The CDR3 spells CATSETGLTEAFF. The DNA for the CDR3 is TGTGCCACCAGTGAAACAGGGTTGACTGAAGCTTTCTTT.

The genes are TRBV18 and TRBJ1-2; 9 positions match TRBD1. Looked up from germline, CDR1 is KGHSH and CDR2 is LQKENI. V trimming: 6 bases; J trimming: 8 bases; junction bases outside the gene matches: 10. The CDR3 contains 14 residues. DNA of the CDR3: TGTGCCAGCTCTCTCCGGGACAGGGATGGCGGCTACACCTTC. This codes for CASSLRDRDGGYTF.

This chain joins TRBV5-1 and TRBJ2-5, with D possibly matching TRBD2 (6 bases). With 3 bases removed from V and 5 bases from J, the gap between germline ends came to 20 bases. Germline assignment: CDR1 SGHRS and CDR2 YFSETQ. The CDR3 consists of 16 residues. The CDR3 here is CASSSTSGVPRETQYF. The DNA of the CDR3 is TGCGCCAGCAGCTCAACATCGGGGGTCCCCCGGGAGACCCAGTACTTC.